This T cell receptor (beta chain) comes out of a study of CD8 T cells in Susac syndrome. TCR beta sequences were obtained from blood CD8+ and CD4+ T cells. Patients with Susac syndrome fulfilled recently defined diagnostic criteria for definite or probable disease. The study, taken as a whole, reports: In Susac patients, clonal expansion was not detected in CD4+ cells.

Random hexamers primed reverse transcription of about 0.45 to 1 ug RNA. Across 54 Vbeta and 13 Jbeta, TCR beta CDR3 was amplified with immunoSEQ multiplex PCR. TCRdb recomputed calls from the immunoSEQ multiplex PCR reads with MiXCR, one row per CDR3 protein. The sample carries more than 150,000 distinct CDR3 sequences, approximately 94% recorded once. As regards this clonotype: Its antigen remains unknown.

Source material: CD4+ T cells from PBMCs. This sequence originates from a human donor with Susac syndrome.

The DNA of the CDR3 is TGTGCCAGCAGCCCGACGACAGGGAACTATGGCTACACCTTC. This codes for CASSPTTGNYGYTF. This sequence joins TRBV7-8 and TRBJ1-2; 7 bases match TRBD1. This CDR3 region has 14 residues. V lost 5 bases to trimming and J lost 2 bases; unmatched junction nucleotides: 5. From germline, CDR1 is SGHVS and CDR2 FQNEAQ.